One sample yielded the 32 T cell receptor beta chains listed below, sequenced in a study of T cells in Graves' hyperthyroidism and ophthalmopathy. The investigators amplified TCR beta CDR3 regions from RNA transcripts. Using the HTBI primer set, a first-round RT-PCR was run on the TCR CDR3. TCRdb re-called the multiplex PCR reads through MiXCR, storing one row per CDR3 protein. The data contain 270,000 or so distinct CDR3 sequences, 13% to 15% of them seen just once; the ten biggest clones take up 30%. Sequenced material: blood. The receptors originated from a woman in her forties or fifties with Graves' hyperthyroidism that later progressed to Graves' ophthalmopathy.

At least ten counts were recorded for this clonotype. The genes are TRBV3-1 and TRBJ1-2, with no clear D. Trimming took off 3 bases at V and 8 bases at J, with 10 bases between the two ends. Germline V gives CDR1 LGHDT, CDR2 YNNKEL (reference sequence). The CDR3 extends over 12 amino acids. The CDR3 protein is CASSHLGSGYTF. CDR3 DNA: TGTGCCAGCAGCCATCTAGGCTCAGGCTACACCTTC.

This clonotype was detected many times. The chain carries TRBV12-3 or TRBV12-4 and TRBJ1-3; D unclear. CDR3 length: 14 residues. V lost 2 bases, J lost 0 bases, and 5 bases lay in between. The CDR3 sequence is CASSLRHSGNTIYF. The CDR3 DNA reads TGTGCCAGCAGTTTAAGGCACTCTGGAAACACCATATATTTT.

This clonotype was counted at least ten times. CDR3 coding DNA: TGTGCCAGCAGTTTATACGGGACAGGGGACAATGAGCAGTTCTTC. Encoded protein: CASSLYGTGDNEQFF. The J gene is TRBJ2-1, the V gene TRBV28; 10 bases align to TRBD1. V lost 1 base and J lost 5; bases outside the gene matches: 2. Germline CDR1 is MDHEN and CDR2 is SYDVKM. This CDR3 is built from 15 residues.

This clonotype appeared a few times. The chain couples TRBV6-1 to TRBJ2-3; D is undetermined. The V gene lost 4 bases and the J gene lost 4 bases, with 15 bases spanning the gap. CDR3 size: 15 residues. Germline-derived CDR1 and CDR2 are MNHNS and SASEGT. CDR3 nucleotides: TGTGCCAGCAGTGCTAGGGAATCTGGAGCAGATACGCAGTATTTT. It encodes CASSARESGADTQYF.

This clonotype was counted a few times. A clone one base away is much larger, so this may be a read error. The chain links TRBV6-9 to TRBJ1-2; D perhaps matches TRBD1 (5 bases). Germline V lookup: CDR1 MNHGY, CDR2 SVAAGI. Trimming shortened V by 3 bases and J by 8 bases, and 22 bases separated the two germline ends. CDR3 length: 16 amino acids. CDR3 protein: CASSYTGRSGQMGYTF. CDR3 bases: TGTGCCAGCAGTTACACCGGACGGTCGGGGCAAATGGGCTACACCTTC.

The table lists this clonotype with a few counts. The J gene is TRBJ2-2, the V gene TRBV7-3; D is unclear. The V end was cut by 2 bases, the J end by 5 bases, with 18 bases between. Germline V gene data show CDR1 as SGHTA and CDR2 as FQGTGA. The CDR3 length is 17 residues. The CDR3 coding sequence is TGTGCCAGCAGCTTATATACCTCTGGGTTAAGAACCGGGGAGCTGTTTTTT. Translated: CASSLYTSGLRTGELFF.

In its sample, this clonotype was seen many times. The V gene is TRBV6-2 or TRBV6-3, the J gene TRBJ2-5, with D hard to call. The V and J ends lost 2 bases and 9 bases respectively, with 7 bases between them. Germline V CDR1 and CDR2: MNHEY, SVGEGT. The CDR3 covers 11 residues. CDR3 residues: CASSYQSAQYF. CDR3 nucleotides: TGTGCCAGCAGTTACCAGTCGGCCCAGTACTTC.

This clonotype was observed at least ten times. The genes are TRBV12-3 or TRBV12-4 and TRBJ2-1, with 12 bases matching TRBD2. V lost 3 bases to trimming and J lost 7 bases; unmatched junction nucleotides: 1. This CDR3 has 14 amino acids. The DNA of the CDR3 is TGTGCCAGCAGTTTTGGACTAGCGGGAAATGAGCAGTTCTTC. Protein: CASSFGLAGNEQFF.

This clonotype was found many times. This chain links TRBV30 with TRBJ1-1, with D perhaps matching TRBD1 (6 bases). The CDR3 covers 13 residues. Germline assignment: CDR1 GTSNPN and CDR2 SVGIG (reference sequence). The ends were cut back, 3 bases at V and 6 bases at J, with 14 bases in the middle. CDR3 nucleotides: TGTGCCTGGAGCCGTACAGGGAGGGCTGAAGCTTTCTTT. It yields the protein CAWSRTGRAEAFF.

This clonotype was found a few times. The gene calls are TRBV29-1 and TRBJ1-2; 12 bases map to TRBD1. Trimming cost V 6 bases and J 3 bases; bases outside gene matches: 8. CDR3 length: 15 amino acids. Looked up from germline, CDR1 is SQVTM and CDR2 is ANQGSEA. As DNA, the CDR3 is TGCAGCGTGGCACCGGGACAGGGGGCTGACTATGGCTACACCTTC. Residues: CSVAPGQGADYGYTF.

This clonotype has only a few counts. The V call is TRBV19, the J call TRBJ2-1, with D tentatively TRBD2 (6 bases). Per germline, CDR1 LNHDA and CDR2 SQIVND (reference sequence). CDR3 length: 15 residues. Between the trimmed V and J ends, which lost 5 bases and 8 bases, there was a span of 19 bases. The CDR3 sequence: CASSPERVGMDEQFF. The CDR3 DNA is TGTGCCAGTAGTCCCGAGCGGGTGGGGATGGATGAGCAGTTCTTC.

This clonotype occurred many times. The chain carries TRBV12-3 or TRBV12-4 and TRBJ2-2; 9 bases agree with TRBD2. The CDR3 covers 15 residues. J gave up 6 bases and V 6 bases, and 8 bases lay outside the gene matches. In DNA, the CDR3 is TGTGCCAGCAGATGGGGCGGGAGGGCCGCCGGGGAGCTGTTTTTT. The encoded protein is CASRWGGRAAGELFF.

This clonotype has more than one count but fewer than ten. The chain recombines TRBV11-3 with TRBJ2-1; possible D gene TRBD1, 5 bases. The CDR3 totals 14 residues. CDR1 and CDR2 from the germline V gene are SGHNT and YENEEA. V lost 3 bases to trimming and J lost 6 bases, with 12 bases between them. This CDR3 is CASSLSDSLNEQFF. Here the CDR3 DNA reads TGTGCCAGCAGCTTGAGCGACAGCCTCAATGAGCAGTTCTTC.

The rearrangement uses TRBV4-1 and TRBJ1-6, with a possible D match to TRBD1 (5 bases). Trimming pared 1 base from V and 7 bases from J, leaving 11 bases between. The CDR3 is made up of 15 amino acids. Germline values: CDR1 MGHRA, CDR2 YSYEKL. The CDR3: CASSQVQGGNSPLHF. CDR3 sequence (DNA): TGCGCCAGCAGCCAAGTCCAGGGTGGGAATTCACCCCTCCACTTT.

This clonotype occurred many times. The chain uses TRBV5-1 and TRBJ2-1; D is perhaps TRBD2 (7 bases). CDR3 size: 15 residues. The germline CDR1 and CDR2 sequences are SGHRS and YFSETQ. V lost 0 bases, J lost 5 bases, and 12 bases lay in between. The CDR3 spells CASSLEGRGDNEQFF. As DNA, the CDR3 is TGCGCCAGCAGCTTGGAGGGGAGGGGGGACAATGAGCAGTTCTTC.

The chain has TRBV4-2 and TRBJ2-3; tentative D call: TRBD2 (7 bases). Germline assignment: CDR1 LGHNA and CDR2 YNFKEQ. CDR3 size: 16 residues. The ends were cut back, 0 bases at V and 3 bases at J, with 13 bases in the middle. CDR3 sequence (DNA): TGTGCCAGCAGCCAAGATCCAAGGGGGGGTACAGATACGCAGTATTTT. It is translated as CASSQDPRGGTDTQYF.

This clonotype occurred many times. The gene calls are TRBV2 and TRBJ1-3; perhaps TRBD1 as D (5 bases). Trimming removed 3 bases from V and 0 bases from J, with 15 bases in between. The germline V gene has CDR1 SNHLY and CDR2 FYNNEI. This CDR3 contains 17 residues. In DNA, the CDR3 is TGTGCCAGCAGTGAGCTGGCAGGGCAGAACTCTGGAAACACCATATATTTT. Protein product: CASSELAGQNSGNTIYF. Based on the CDR3 plus reference TRBV2 and TRBJ1-3, the full variable domain is EPEVTQTPSHQVTQMGQEVILRCVPISNHLYFYWYRQILGQKVEFLVSFYNNEISEKSEIFDDQFSVERPDGSNFTLKIRSTKLEDSAMYFCASSELAGQNSGNTIYFGEGSWLTVV.

This clonotype was counted many times. The chain uses TRBV10-3 and TRBJ1-2; 10 bases match TRBD1. Germline values: CDR1 ENHRY, CDR2 SYGVKD. After removal of 3 bases from V and 4 bases from J, the junction contained 8 bases not matched to a gene. CDR3 length: 16 residues. The CDR3 protein is CAISDKDRGRGYGYTF. CDR3 DNA: TGTGCCATCAGTGACAAAGACAGGGGGCGAGGCTATGGCTACACCTTC.

This clonotype showed up many times. The chain links TRBV12-3 or TRBV12-4 to TRBJ1-1, with 10 bases matching TRBD1. J lost 6 bases, V lost 5 bases, and 15 bases had no gene match. The CDR3 runs 17 residues. CDR3 coding DNA: TGTGCCAGCAGTAATGCCATCGGTGGGACAGGGGATTCTGAAGCTTTCTTT. Its translation: CASSNAIGGTGDSEAFF.

This clonotype occurred a few times. The chain has TRBV4-1 and TRBJ2-3, with 7 bases that match TRBD1. The CDR3 runs 14 residues. Germline CDR1 reads MGHRA; CDR2 reads YSYEKL. The V segment lost 3 bases and the J segment 2 bases; nucleotides outside the gene matches: 2. The CDR3 protein is CASSQGTVTDTQYF. CDR3 coding DNA: TGCGCCAGCAGCCAGGGGACAGTCACAGATACGCAGTATTTT.

This clonotype showed up many times. The chain uses TRBV30 and TRBJ2-7, with 10 bases aligning to TRBD2. CDR1 GTSNPN and CDR2 SVGIG come from the germline V gene (reference sequence). The trim removed 0 bases at V and 3 bases at J, leaving 2 bases unmatched. The CDR3 is 14 amino acids. CDR3 DNA: TGTGCCTGGAGTGTAAGCGGGAGGGTCTACGAGCAGTACTTC. Translating it yields CAWSVSGRVYEQYF.

At least ten counts were recorded for this clonotype. The chain combines TRBV29-1 with TRBJ1-2; D gene uncertain. The germline gives CDR1 SQVTM, CDR2 ANQGSEA. The V gene lost 6 bases and the J gene lost 4 bases, with 15 bases spanning the gap. The CDR3 length is 13 residues. The CDR3 loop is CSVEVQLSYGYTF. CDR3 in DNA: TGCAGCGTGGAGGTACAGCTCTCCTATGGCTACACCTTC.

This clonotype has a handful of counts. The J gene is TRBJ2-1, the V gene TRBV10-3, with no clear D. The CDR3 sequence is 12 residues long. Trimming cost V 6 bases and J 12 bases, with 15 bases left between them. The germline CDR1 and CDR2 sequences are ENHRY and SYGVKD. The CDR3 DNA reads as TGTGCCATCAGCTCCGACCACACCTCGCAGTTCTTC. Its translation is CAISSDHTSQFF.

This clonotype was detected ten times or more. The chain links TRBV3-1 to TRBJ1-5, with no clear D. The V gene lost 5 bases and the J gene lost 6 bases, with 11 bases spanning the gap. The CDR3 is 13 amino acids. The V gene's germline CDR1 is LGHDT and CDR2 YNNKEL (reference sequence). The CDR3: CASSSRDGQPQHF. The CDR3 nucleotides read TGTGCCAGCAGCTCGCGGGATGGTCAGCCCCAGCATTTT.

There are a few counts of this clonotype. This chain uses TRBV20-1 with TRBJ2-5; D is perhaps TRBD2 (6 bases). CDR1 and CDR2 (germline): DFQATT, SNEGSKA (reference sequence). Trimming removed 0 bases from V and 2 bases from J, with 13 bases in between. The CDR3 length is 15 residues. The CDR3 DNA follows: TGCAGTGCTAGAGATCCGGCTAGCGAGCAAGAGACCCAGTACTTC. As protein: CSARDPASEQETQYF.

This clonotype was counted ten times or more. The chain carries TRBV5-1 and TRBJ1-2, with D unclear. The CDR3 sequence is 16 residues long. The germline CDR1 and CDR2 sequences are SGHRS and YFSETQ. Trimming left V 0 bases short and J 8 bases short, with 20 bases between. This chain's CDR3 is CASSLDKTGLAGGYTF. The DNA for the CDR3 is TGCGCCAGCAGCTTGGACAAAACTGGGCTCGCTGGGGGCTACACCTTC.

This clonotype was seen many times. J is TRBJ2-7 and V is TRBV11-2; 9 nucleotides align to TRBD2. The CDR3 is made up of 17 amino acids. Germline values: CDR1 SGHAT, CDR2 FQNNGV. J lost 6 bases, V lost 1 base, and 13 bases had no gene match. The CDR3 loop is CASSLGPLLGLASEQYF. CDR3 nucleotides: TGTGCCAGCAGCTTAGGGCCTCTGTTGGGACTAGCATCCGAGCAGTACTTC.

Of note for this clonotype: This may be a read error: a much more frequent sequence differs by one nucleotide. This chain joins TRBV6-9 and TRBJ2-7; D call uncertain. The CDR3 has 15 residues. Per germline, CDR1 MNHGY and CDR2 SVAAGI. CDR3 nucleotides: TGTGCCAGCGGTTATGGTGCGCCTGTGAACTACGAGCAGTACTTC. Amino acid sequence: CASGYGAPVNYEQYF.

This sequence joins TRBV11-3 and TRBJ2-5; 10 positions match TRBD2. Germline CDR1 is SGHNT and CDR2 is YENEEA. Trimming removed 5 bases from V and 4 bases from J; junction bases left unmatched: 7. This CDR3 comprises 15 residues. The CDR3 loop reads CASSITSGDSETQYF. CDR3 DNA: TGTGCCAGCAGCATTACTAGCGGGGACTCAGAGACCCAGTACTTC.

Only one count was recorded for this clonotype. This chain links TRBV27 with TRBJ2-6, with D perhaps being TRBD1 or TRBD2 (5 bases each). The CDR3 is 16 residues long. V shed 2 bases and J shed 4 bases, with 12 bases lying between them. Germline CDR1 MNHEY, CDR2 SMNVEV (reference sequence). CDR3 nucleotide sequence: TGTGCCAGCAGTTTAGAAGGGACCTCCGGGGCCAACGTCCTGACTTTC. Amino acids: CASSLEGTSGANVLTF.

The chain has TRBV19 and TRBJ2-1; a possible D gene is TRBD2 (6 bases). Trimming left V 3 bases short and J 4 bases short, with 13 bases between. This CDR3 is built from 15 residues. Germline CDR1 LNHDA, CDR2 SQIVND (reference sequence). The CDR3 DNA sequence: TGTGCCAGTAGTATTTTTAGCGGACCTTACAATGAGCAGTTCTTC. Its translation is CASSIFSGPYNEQFF.

J is TRBJ2-3 and V is TRBV7-6; D is perhaps TRBD1 (5 bases). This CDR3 region has 14 residues. CDR1 and CDR2 (germline): SGHVS, FNYEAQ. Trimming left V 5 bases short and J 6 bases short, with 15 bases between. DNA of the CDR3: TGTGCCAGCAGCCGCCTCCTTGGGGCGGATACGCAGTATTTT. Translated: CASSRLLGADTQYF.